This is a list of T cell receptor beta chains from one sample in a study of T cells expressing NK-cell markers. From the 5' RACE reads, TCRdb lists one entry per CDR3 protein and no DNA. The table lists 500,000 to 600,000 distinct CDR3 sequences, with less than 4.5% in the top ten. The sample taken for sequencing was blood T cells: a sorted CD56 or NKG2C T cell subset, CD4+ or CD8+ T cells, or bulk PBMC T cells (not recorded which). These receptors were taken from a man in his late teens or twenties in good health. CDR3s include the opening cysteine and the closing phenylalanine or tryptophan.

J: TRBJ2-6
V: TRBV7-9
CDR3: CASQGALGANVLTF

J: TRBJ2-5
V: TRBV10-3
CDR3: CAIKGQYQETQYF

J: TRBJ2-6
V: TRBV11-2
CDR3: CASSSGTGSFSGANVLTF

J: TRBJ2-1
V: TRBV11-1
CDR3: CASSNPRRIKTNYNEQFF

J: TRBJ2-3
V: TRBV12-3/TRBV12-4
CDR3: CASQAGVPDTQYF

J: TRBJ2-7
V: TRBV20-1
CDR3: CSAFSRDRVDEQYF

J: TRBJ1-1
V: TRBV20-1
CDR3: CSARSPGRPNTEAFF

J: TRBJ2-1
V: TRBV7-2
CDR3: CASSALGPYNEQFF

J: TRBJ2-7
V: TRBV5-5
CDR3: CASSPLLGSNEQYF

J: TRBJ1-4
V: TRBV6-5
CDR3: CASRGTTATNEKLFF

J: TRBJ2-5
V: TRBV12-3/TRBV12-4
CDR3: CASSLAGTSAETQYF

J: TRBJ2-7
V: TRBV28
CDR3: CASSFLGPKEEQYF

J: TRBJ2-3
V: TRBV7-2
CDR3: CASSLSRQLTDTQYF

J: TRBJ1-5
V: TRBV6-5
CDR3: CAIGGVRSNQPQHF

J: TRBJ1-4
V: TRBV9
CDR3: CASSAPGTVEKLFF

J: TRBJ2-2
V: TRBV20-1
CDR3: CSARDAGTSGMSGELFF

J: TRBJ2-5
V: TRBV24-1
CDR3: CATSDLTGRQETQYF

J: TRBJ1-5
V: TRBV5-5
CDR3: CASSQGTGNQPQHF

J: TRBJ2-3
V: TRBV4-1
CDR3: CASSHWGDTQYF

J: TRBJ2-5
V: TRBV20-1
CDR3: CSARDPLGGRSKTQYF

J: TRBJ1-1
V: TRBV7-9
CDR3: CASSPIDRVAEAFF

J: TRBJ2-1
V: TRBV27
CDR3: CASSQGVAGGRDRFF

J: TRBJ2-2
V: TRBV29-1
CDR3: CSVAGGAWTGELFF

J: TRBJ2-5
V: TRBV9
CDR3: CASSVAGAVKETQYF

J: TRBJ1-6
V: TRBV7-8
CDR3: CASRGGDRAYNSPLHF

J: TRBJ1-4
V: TRBV5-1
CDR3: CASSLASGQANEKLFF

J: TRBJ2-5
V: TRBV24-1
CDR3: CATSDSPGWGETQYF

J: TRBJ2-1
V: TRBV28
CDR3: CASRPSTGGGGTSPFF

J: TRBJ2-1
V: TRBV5-1
CDR3: CASSLSVPGASGTINEQFF

J: TRBJ2-1
V: TRBV4-3
CDR3: CASSQTSGSGNEQFF

J: TRBJ2-2
V: TRBV6-5
CDR3: CASSYSPLAGRESTGELFF

J: TRBJ2-5
V: TRBV12-3/TRBV12-4
CDR3: CASSLSGTETQYF

J: TRBJ2-2
V: TRBV4-1
CDR3: CASSPRAGELFF

J: TRBJ1-2
V: TRBV2
CDR3: CASTGSRGGYGYTF

J: TRBJ2-7
V: TRBV6-1
CDR3: CASRSQGSSYEQYF

J: TRBJ2-1
V: TRBV7-8
CDR3: CASSRRLPEQFF

J: TRBJ2-1
V: TRBV6-1
CDR3: CASTSSGRISYNEQFF

J: TRBJ1-1
V: TRBV7-9
CDR3: CASSATGGETEAFF

J: TRBJ2-3
V: TRBV24-1
CDR3: CATSDAGQGFTDTQYF

J: TRBJ1-1
V: TRBV20-1
CDR3: CSARAIKVNEAFF